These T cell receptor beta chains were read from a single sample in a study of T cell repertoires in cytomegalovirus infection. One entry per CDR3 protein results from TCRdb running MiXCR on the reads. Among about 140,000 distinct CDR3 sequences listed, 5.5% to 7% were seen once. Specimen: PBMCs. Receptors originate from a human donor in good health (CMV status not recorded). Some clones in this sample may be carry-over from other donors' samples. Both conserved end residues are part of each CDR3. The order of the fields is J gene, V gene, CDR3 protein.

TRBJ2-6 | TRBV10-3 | CAISGANVLTF
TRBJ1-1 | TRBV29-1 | CSVELRAGKAFF
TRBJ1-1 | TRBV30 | CAWSGVPTEAFF
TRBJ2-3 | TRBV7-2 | CASSLVLLVGDTQYF
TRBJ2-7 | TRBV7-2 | CASSLGGRSYEQYF
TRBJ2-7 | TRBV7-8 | CASSQGRTSGGITYEQYF
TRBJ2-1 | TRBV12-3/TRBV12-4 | CASGGVAVYNEQFF
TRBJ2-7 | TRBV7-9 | CASSSAPDIGNLYEQYF
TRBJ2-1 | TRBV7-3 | CASSPTGLSYNEQFF
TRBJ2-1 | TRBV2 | CASRTKERSYNEQFF
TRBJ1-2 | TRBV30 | CAIGRTGSNNFYGYTF
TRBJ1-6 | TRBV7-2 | CASSPTWGSDSPLHF
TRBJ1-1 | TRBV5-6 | CASSLRIGQVTDNTEAFF
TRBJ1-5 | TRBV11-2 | CASSPGTGGEDQPQHF
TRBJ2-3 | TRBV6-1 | CASSSPEGLPTDTQYF
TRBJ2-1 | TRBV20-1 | CSARDLRRGSYNEQFF
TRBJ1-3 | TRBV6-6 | CASSYPIDTIYF
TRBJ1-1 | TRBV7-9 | CASSLMQGTNTEAFF
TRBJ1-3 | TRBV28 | CASSQPRDRAGNTIYF
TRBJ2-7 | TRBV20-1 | CSARDPAGLYEQYF
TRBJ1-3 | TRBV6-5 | CASTLEGPGGNTIYF
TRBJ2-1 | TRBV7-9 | CASSYRTSGNNEQFF
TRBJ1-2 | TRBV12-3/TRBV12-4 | CASGRGGDGYTF
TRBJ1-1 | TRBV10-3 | CAIRQPLNTEAFF
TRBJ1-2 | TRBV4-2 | CASSQDGRTENYGYTF
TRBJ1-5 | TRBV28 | CASKRAGSNQPQHF
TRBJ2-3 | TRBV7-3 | CASSRGPTDTQYF
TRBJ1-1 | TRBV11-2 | CASSTRPRGVHTEAFF
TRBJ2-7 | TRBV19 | CASSTGTGSYEQYF
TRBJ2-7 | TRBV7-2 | CASSLGPSGEQYF
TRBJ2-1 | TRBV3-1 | CASSQDTQGRRFF
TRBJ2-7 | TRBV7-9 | CASTRGAGTEQYF
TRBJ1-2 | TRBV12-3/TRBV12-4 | CASSLGTTNYGYTF
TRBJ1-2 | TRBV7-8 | CASSYGTDYGYTF
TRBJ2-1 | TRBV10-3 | CAISESSGRSAEQFF
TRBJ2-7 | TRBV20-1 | CSAGVGTAVQYF
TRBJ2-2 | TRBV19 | CASSIGGTGNTGELFF
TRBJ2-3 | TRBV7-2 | CASSKVGTSTDTQYF
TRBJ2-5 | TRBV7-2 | CASSPRTSGWETQYF
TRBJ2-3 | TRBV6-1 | CASSGSGVRTDTQYF
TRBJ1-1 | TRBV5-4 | CASSQEAGMMNTEAFF
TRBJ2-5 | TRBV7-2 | CASSASGGAETQYF
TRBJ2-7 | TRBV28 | CASSLPTGRYYEQYF
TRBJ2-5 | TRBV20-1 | CSARGGPETQYF
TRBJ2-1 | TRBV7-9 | CASSDVIKRNEQFF
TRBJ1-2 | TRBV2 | CASSVPQGNYGYTF
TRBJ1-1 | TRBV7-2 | CASSSLGGGSAVTTEAFF
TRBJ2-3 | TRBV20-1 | CSAPPRPPGIGTDTQYF
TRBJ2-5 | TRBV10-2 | CASSERELTLGETQYF